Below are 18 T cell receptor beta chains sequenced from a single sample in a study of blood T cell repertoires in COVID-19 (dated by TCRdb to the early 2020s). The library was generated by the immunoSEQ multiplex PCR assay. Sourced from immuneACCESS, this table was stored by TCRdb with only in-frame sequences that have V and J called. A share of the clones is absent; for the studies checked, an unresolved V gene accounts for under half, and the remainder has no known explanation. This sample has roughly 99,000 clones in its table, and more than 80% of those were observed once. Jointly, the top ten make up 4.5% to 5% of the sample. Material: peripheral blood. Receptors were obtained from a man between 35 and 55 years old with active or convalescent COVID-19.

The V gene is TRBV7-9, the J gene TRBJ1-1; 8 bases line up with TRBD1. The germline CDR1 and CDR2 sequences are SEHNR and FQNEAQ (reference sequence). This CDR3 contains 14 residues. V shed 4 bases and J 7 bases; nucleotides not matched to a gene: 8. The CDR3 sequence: CASSYSGQGNEAFF. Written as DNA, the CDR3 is TGTGCCAGCAGCTATAGCGGACAGGGAAATGAAGCTTTCTTT. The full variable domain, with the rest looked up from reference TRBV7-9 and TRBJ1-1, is DTGVSQNPRHKITKRGQNVTFRCDPISEHNRLYWYRQTLGQGPEFLTYFQNEAQLEKSRLLSDRFSAERPKGSFSTLEIQRTEQGDSAMYLCASSYSGQGNEAFFGQGTRLTVV.

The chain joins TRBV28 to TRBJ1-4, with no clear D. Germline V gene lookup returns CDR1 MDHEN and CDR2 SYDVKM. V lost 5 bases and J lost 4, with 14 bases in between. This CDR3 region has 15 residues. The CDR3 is CASSRTGGGNEKLFF. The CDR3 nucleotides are TGTGCCAGCAGTCGGACGGGCGGAGGTAATGAAAAACTGTTTTTT.

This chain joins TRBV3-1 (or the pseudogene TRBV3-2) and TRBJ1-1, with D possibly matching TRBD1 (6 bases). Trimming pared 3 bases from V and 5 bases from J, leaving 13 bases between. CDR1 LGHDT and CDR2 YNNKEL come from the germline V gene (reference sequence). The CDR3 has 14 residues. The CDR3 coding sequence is TGTGCCAGCAGCCAGGGACAAATGAGGACTGAAGCTTTCTTT. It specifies CASSQGQMRTEAFF.

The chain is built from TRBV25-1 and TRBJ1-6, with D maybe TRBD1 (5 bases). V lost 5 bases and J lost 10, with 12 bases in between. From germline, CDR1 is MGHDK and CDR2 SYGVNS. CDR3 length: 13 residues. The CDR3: CASSNGGGSPLHF. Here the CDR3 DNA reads TGTGCCAGCAGTAATGGGGGAGGCTCACCCCTCCACTTT.

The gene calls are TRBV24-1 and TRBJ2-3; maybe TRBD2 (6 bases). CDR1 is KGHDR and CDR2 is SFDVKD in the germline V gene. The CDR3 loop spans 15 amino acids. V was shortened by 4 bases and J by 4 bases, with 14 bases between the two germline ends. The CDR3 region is CATSDYGRGADTQYF. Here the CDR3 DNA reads TGTGCCACCAGTGACTACGGGAGAGGGGCAGATACGCAGTATTTT.

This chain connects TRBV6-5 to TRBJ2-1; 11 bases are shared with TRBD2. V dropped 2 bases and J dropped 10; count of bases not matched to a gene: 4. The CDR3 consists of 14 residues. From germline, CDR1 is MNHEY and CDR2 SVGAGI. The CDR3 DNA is TGTGCCAGCAGTTACCCTGGACTAGCGGGCGAGCAGTTCTTC. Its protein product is CASSYPGLAGEQFF.

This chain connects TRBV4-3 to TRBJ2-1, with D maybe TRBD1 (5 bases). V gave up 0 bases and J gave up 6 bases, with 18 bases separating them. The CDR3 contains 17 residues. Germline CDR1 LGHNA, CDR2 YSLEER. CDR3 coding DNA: TGCGCCAGCAGCCAAGATGTTGTGACAGAATTCCCCAATGAGCAGTTCTTC. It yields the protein CASSQDVVTEFPNEQFF.

Here the CDR3 DNA reads TGTGCCAGCAGGAGAAACTTAGCGGGCACAGATACGCAGTATTTT. Amino acid sequence: CASRRNLAGTDTQYF. The chain employs TRBV6-5 and TRBJ2-3; possible D gene TRBD2, 6 bases. CDR1 and CDR2 (germline): MNHEY, SVGAGI. This CDR3 has 15 amino acids. Trimming shortened V by 6 bases and J by 1 base, and 14 bases separated the two germline ends.

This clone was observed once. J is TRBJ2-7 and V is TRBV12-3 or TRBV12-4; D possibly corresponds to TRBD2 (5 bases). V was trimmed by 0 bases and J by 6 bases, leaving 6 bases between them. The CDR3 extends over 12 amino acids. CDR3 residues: CASSLARGEQYF. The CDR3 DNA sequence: TGTGCCAGCAGTTTAGCCCGGGGCGAGCAGTACTTC.

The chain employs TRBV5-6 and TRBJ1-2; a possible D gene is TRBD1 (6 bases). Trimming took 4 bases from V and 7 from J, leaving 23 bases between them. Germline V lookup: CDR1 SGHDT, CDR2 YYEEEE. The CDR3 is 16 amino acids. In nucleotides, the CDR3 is TGTGCCAGCAGCCCCCTGGGGGGGGCTTGGGGAGGTGGCTACACCTTC. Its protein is CASSPLGGAWGGGYTF.

For the CDR3, the DNA is TGTGCCAGCAACGACGGAAGAACAGGGGACGGCTACACCTTC. This codes for CASNDGRTGDGYTF. The gene calls are TRBV3-1 (or the pseudogene TRBV3-2) and TRBJ1-2; 7 nucleotides line up with TRBD1. The CDR3 consists of 14 residues. CDR1 is LGHDT, CDR2 YNNKEL, per germline (reference sequence). V was clipped by 7 bases and J by 8 bases; unmatched bases: 13.

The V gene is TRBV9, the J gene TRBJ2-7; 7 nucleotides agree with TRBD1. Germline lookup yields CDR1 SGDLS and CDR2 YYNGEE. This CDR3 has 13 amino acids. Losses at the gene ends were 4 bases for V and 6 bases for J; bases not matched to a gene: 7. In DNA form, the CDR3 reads TGTGCCAGCAGCCCCCGACAGGGAACCGAGCAGTACTTC. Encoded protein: CASSPRQGTEQYF.

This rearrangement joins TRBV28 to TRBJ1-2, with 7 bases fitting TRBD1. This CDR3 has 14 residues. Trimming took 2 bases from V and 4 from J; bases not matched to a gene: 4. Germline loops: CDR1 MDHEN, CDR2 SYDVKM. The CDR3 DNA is TGTGCCAGCAGTTTAACAGGGGTCACCTATGGCTACACCTTC. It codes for CASSLTGVTYGYTF.

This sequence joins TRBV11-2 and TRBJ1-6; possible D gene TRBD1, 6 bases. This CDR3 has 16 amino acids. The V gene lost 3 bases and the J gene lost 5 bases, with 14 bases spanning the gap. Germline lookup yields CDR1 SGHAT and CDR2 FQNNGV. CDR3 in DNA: TGTGCCAGCAGCTTGGGGTGGGACACACATAATTCACCCCTCCACTTT. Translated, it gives CASSLGWDTHNSPLHF.

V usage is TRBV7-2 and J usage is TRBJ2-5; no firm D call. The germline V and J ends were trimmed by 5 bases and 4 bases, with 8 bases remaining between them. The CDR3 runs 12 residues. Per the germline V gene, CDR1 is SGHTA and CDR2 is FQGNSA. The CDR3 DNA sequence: TGTGCCAGCAGCCCCTTCCTAGAGACCCAGTACTTC. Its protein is CASSPFLETQYF.

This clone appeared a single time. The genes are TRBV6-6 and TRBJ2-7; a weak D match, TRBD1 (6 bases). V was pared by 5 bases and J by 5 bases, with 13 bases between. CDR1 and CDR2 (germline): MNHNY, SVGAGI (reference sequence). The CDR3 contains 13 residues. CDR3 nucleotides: TGTGCCAGCAGTGCCGGGACACCGAACGAGCAGTACTTC. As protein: CASSAGTPNEQYF.

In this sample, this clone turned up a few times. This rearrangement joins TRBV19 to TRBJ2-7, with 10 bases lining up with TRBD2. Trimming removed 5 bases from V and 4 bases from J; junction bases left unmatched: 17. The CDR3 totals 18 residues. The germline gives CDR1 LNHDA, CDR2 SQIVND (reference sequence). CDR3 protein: CASSSTGTSAYQGYEQYF. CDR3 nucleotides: TGTGCCAGTAGTTCGACCGGGACTAGCGCCTATCAAGGGTACGAGCAGTACTTC.

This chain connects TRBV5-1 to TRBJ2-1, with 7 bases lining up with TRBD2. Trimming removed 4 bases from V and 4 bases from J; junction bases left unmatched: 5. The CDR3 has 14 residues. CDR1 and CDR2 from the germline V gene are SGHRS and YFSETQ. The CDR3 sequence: CASSPREGYNEQFF. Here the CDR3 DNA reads TGCGCCAGCAGCCCCAGGGAGGGGTACAATGAGCAGTTCTTC.